Detailed here is one TCR beta chain. The sample belongs to a study of blood T cell repertoires in COVID-19. Across the whole study: Samples representing acute and convalescent COVID-19 were sourced from the United States, Italy and Spain. The analysed material was cDNA or gDNA that came from T cells, B-cell-depleted T cells, or PBMCs.

CDR1 is LNHNV and CDR2 is YYDKDF in the germline V gene (reference sequence). The junction had 11 bases not matched to a gene; V was cut back by 4 bases and J by 8 bases. This CDR3 has 15 amino acids. As handled by the study authors: It was from reference gene primer amplification that nucleated cell counts were estimated. Generated by immunoSEQ multiplex PCR, the TCRdb table keeps only in-frame clones and is missing some. V and J calls and clone size are copied from that table; D and trimming were computed from the DNA. The table includes 31,000 or so clones, roughly 90% detected once. The specimen sequenced was peripheral blood. The chain combines TRBV15 with TRBJ1-5, with TRBD1 identical over 7 bases. This TCR was sampled from a man aged 55 to 70 with active COVID-19. Here the CDR3 reads CATSIYRVRGKPQHF. DNA for the CDR3: TGTGCCACCAGCATATACAGGGTCAGGGGGAAGCCCCAGCATTTT.